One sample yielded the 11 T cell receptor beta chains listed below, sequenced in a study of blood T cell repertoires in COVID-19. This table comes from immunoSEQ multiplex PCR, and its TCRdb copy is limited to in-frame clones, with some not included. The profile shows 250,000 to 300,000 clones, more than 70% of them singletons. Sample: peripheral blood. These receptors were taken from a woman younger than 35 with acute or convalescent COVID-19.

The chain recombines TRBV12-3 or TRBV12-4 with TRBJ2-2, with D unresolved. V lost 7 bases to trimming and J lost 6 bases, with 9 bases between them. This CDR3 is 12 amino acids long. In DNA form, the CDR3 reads TGTGCCAGCACCTTCGGTCCCGGGGAGCTGTTTTTT. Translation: CASTFGPGELFF.

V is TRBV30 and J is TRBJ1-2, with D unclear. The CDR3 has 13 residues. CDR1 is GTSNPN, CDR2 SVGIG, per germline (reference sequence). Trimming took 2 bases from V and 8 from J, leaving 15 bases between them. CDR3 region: CAWSTTGRGGYTF. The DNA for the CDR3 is TGTGCCTGGAGTACTACCGGACGGGGAGGCTACACCTTC. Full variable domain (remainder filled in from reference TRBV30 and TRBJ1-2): SQTIHQWPATLVQPVGSPLSLECTVEGTSNPNLYWYRQAAGRGLQLLFYSVGIGQISSEVPQNLSASRPQDRQFILSSKKLLLSDSGFYLCAWSTTGRGGYTFGSGTRLTVV.

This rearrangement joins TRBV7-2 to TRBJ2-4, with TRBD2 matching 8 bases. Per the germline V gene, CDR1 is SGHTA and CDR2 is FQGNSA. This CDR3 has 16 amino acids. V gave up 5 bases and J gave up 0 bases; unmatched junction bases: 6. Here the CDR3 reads CASSPGGWLAKNIQYF. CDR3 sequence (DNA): TGTGCCAGCAGCCCGGGGGGGTGGTTAGCCAAAAACATTCAGTACTTC. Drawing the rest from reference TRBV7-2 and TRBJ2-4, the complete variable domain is GAGVSQSPSNKVTEKGKDVELRCDPISGHTALYWYRQSLGQGLEFLIYFQGNSAPDKSGLPSDRFSAERTGGSVSTLTIQRTQQEDSAVYLCASSPGGWLAKNIQYFGAGTRLSVL.

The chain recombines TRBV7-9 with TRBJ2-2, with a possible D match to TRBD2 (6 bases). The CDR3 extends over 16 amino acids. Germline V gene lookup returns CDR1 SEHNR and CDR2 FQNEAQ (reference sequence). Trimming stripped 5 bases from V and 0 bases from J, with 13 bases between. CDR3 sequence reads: CASSQGLTPNTGELFF. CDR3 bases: TGTGCCAGCAGCCAAGGACTAACACCGAACACCGGGGAGCTGTTTTTT.

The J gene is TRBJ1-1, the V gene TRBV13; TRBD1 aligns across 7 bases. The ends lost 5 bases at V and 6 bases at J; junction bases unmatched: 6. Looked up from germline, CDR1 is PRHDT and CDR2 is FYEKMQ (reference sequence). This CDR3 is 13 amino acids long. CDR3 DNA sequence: TGTGCCAGCAGCCCGGAGGGGGCCCCTGAAGCTTTCTTT. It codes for CASSPEGAPEAFF.

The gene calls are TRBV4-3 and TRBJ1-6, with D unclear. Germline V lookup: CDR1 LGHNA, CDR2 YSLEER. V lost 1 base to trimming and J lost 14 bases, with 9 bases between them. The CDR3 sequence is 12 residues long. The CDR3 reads CASSQAGSALHF. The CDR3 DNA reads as TGCGCCAGCAGCCAAGCAGGTTCTGCCCTCCACTTT.

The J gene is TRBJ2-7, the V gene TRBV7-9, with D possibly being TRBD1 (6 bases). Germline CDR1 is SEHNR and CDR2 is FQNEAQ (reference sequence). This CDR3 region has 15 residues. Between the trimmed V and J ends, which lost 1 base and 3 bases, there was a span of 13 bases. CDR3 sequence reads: CASSLEVGRGYEQYF. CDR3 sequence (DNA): TGTGCCAGCAGCTTAGAAGTCGGCAGGGGCTACGAGCAGTACTTC.

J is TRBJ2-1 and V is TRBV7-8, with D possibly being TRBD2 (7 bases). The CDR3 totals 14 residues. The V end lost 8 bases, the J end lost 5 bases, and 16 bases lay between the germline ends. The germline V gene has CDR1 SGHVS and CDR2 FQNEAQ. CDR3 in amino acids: CASRTPGGHNEQFF. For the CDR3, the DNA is TGTGCCAGCCGGACCCCGGGGGGCCACAATGAGCAGTTCTTC.

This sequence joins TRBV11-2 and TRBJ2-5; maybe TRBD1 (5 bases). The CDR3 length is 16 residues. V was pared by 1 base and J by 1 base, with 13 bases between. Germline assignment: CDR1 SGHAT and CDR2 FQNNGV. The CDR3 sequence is CASSLGFGAAQETQYF. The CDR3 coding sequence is TGTGCCAGCAGCTTAGGATTTGGGGCAGCCCAAGAGACCCAGTACTTC.

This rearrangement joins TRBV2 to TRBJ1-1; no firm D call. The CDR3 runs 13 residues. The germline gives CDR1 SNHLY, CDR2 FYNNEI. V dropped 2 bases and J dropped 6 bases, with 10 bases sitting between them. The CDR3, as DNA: TGTGCCAGCAGTGAATGGGTGAGGTCTGAAGCTTTCTTT. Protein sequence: CASSEWVRSEAFF.

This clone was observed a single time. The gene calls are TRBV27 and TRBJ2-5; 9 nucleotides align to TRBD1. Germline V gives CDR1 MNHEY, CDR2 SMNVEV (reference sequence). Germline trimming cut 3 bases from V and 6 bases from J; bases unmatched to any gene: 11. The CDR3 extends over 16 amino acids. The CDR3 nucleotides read TGTGCCAGCAGTTTGGCCACCCGGGACAGGGTTAAGACCCAGTACTTC. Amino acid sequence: CASSLATRDRVKTQYF.